These T cell receptor beta chains were read from a single sample in a study of vaccination effects on CD4 cells after COVID-19. Their specific antigens are unknown. The data were produced by immunoSEQ multiplex PCR, yet TCRdb's version contains in-frame clones alone and is incomplete. Of about 22,000 clones in the sample, about three quarters were seen once. The sample here was CD4+ T cells from PBMCs cultured with HCoV-NL63 spike peptides, taken after COVID-19 vaccination. Source of these receptors: a human donor who received a COVID-19 vaccine. The CDR3 runs from the conserved cysteine through the conserved F or W. The order of the fields is D gene, V gene, J gene, clone size, CDR3 DNA, CDR3 protein. The D gene is left open where the match is weak. The size field is filled for only some rows; it gives once, few, many or a size class.

TRBD1	TRBV5-1	TRBJ1-2	once	TGCGCCAGCAGCTCACGGACAGGGGGGAAGATCTATGGCTACACCTTC	CASSSRTGGKIYGYTF
TRBD1	TRBV2	TRBJ2-6	few	TGTGCCAGCAGTCCCGGGACAGGTCGTGGGGCCAACGTCCTGACTTTC	CASSPGTGRGANVLTF
TRBD1	TRBV19	TRBJ1-2	NA	TGTGCCAGTAGTACTGGACAGGTTGACTATGGCTACACCTTC	CASSTGQVDYGYTF
NA	TRBV30	TRBJ2-2	NA	TGTGCCTGGAGTGTGCAGGGTATGGACACCGGGGAGCTGTTTTTT	CAWSVQGMDTGELFF
TRBD1	TRBV9	TRBJ1-3	few	TGTGCCAGCAGCGTATGGGACAGGGGGCTGAGAAACACCATATATTTT	CASSVWDRGLRNTIYF
TRBD2	TRBV6-1	TRBJ2-7	NA	TGTGCCAGCAGTGATATCCTAGCGGTACGCGAGCAGTACTTC	CASSDILAVREQYF
TRBD1	TRBV19	TRBJ1-3	NA	TGTGCCAGTAGAAAGGACAGGGTAACCGGAAACACCATATATTTT	CASRKDRVTGNTIYF
TRBD1	TRBV6-5	TRBJ2-7	NA	TGTGCCAGCAGTACCCGGGACAGGGAAATTTACGAGCAGTACTTC	CASSTRDREIYEQYF
NA	TRBV7-2	TRBJ1-1	few	TGTGCCAGCAGCTTCGGGACAACGAACACTGAAGCTTTCTTT	CASSFGTTNTEAFF
NA	TRBV6-1	TRBJ2-7	NA	TGTGCCAGCAGTGAACGCTACGAGCAGTACTTC	CASSERYEQYF
NA	TRBV5-1	TRBJ2-3	NA	TGCGCCAGCAGCTCCATGGTGGAGGGCACAGATACGCAGTATTTT	CASSSMVEGTDTQYF
NA	TRBV19	TRBJ1-1	NA	TGTGCCAGTAGTATCGGGGCCGACCTGAACACTGAAGCTTTCTTT	CASSIGADLNTEAFF
NA	TRBV5-8	TRBJ2-7	NA	TGTGCCAGCAGCTTGGGGGGATTACCCGACTACGAGCAGTACTTC	CASSLGGLPDYEQYF
TRBD2	TRBV7-8	TRBJ2-3	NA	TGTGCCAGCAGCTTAGTTAGCGGGGGGTCGGGTGATACGCAGTATTTT	CASSLVSGGSGDTQYF
TRBD2	TRBV9	TRBJ2-3	NA	TGTGCCAGCAGCCTAGCGGGGGTATCTACTAGCACAGATACGCAGTATTTT	CASSLAGVSTSTDTQYF
NA	TRBV19	TRBJ1-5	NA	TGTGCCAGTAGCGGACAGTATAGCAATCAGCCCCAGCATTTT	CASSGQYSNQPQHF
TRBD2	TRBV11-2	TRBJ2-5	NA	TGTGCCAGCAGCTTAGCACCACTAGCGGGAGGGCCTTGGGAGACCCAGTACTTC	CASSLAPLAGGPWETQYF
NA	TRBV6-5	TRBJ2-2	NA	TGTGCCAGCAGTCCCCTGAAGCGGCCCACCGGGGAGCTGTTTTTT	CASSPLKRPTGELFF
TRBD1	TRBV4-1	TRBJ2-7	few	TGCGCCAGCAGCCAAGAGGAGACAGGGCCATACGAGCAGTACTTC	CASSQEETGPYEQYF
NA	TRBV13	TRBJ2-7	NA	TGTGCCAGCAGCTCCGCTGGCAAGTCCTACGAGCAGTACTTC	CASSSAGKSYEQYF
TRBD2	TRBV29-1	TRBJ2-7	NA	TGCAGCGTCCAAGGGTTTTGGAAGCGGGATTCATACGAGCAGTACTTC	CSVQGFWKRDSYEQYF
TRBD2	TRBV3-1/TRBV3-2	TRBJ2-1	NA	TGTGCCAGCAGCCAAGTTTTCCTAGCGGGGGGGCGCATTGAGCAGTTCTTC	CASSQVFLAGGRIEQFF
NA	TRBV4-1	TRBJ1-4	NA	TGCGCCAGCAGCCAAGCGGTTGAAAAACTGTTTTTT	CASSQAVEKLFF
NA	TRBV7-9	TRBJ1-1	medium-sized	TGTGCCAGCAGCCTTGACTTGACCCCGGGGGCTTTCTTT	CASSLDLTPGAFF
TRBD1	TRBV3-1/TRBV3-2	TRBJ1-6	NA	TGTGCCAGCAGCCACACAGGGGGTAATTCACCCCTCCACTTT	CASSHTGGNSPLHF
TRBD1	TRBV6-1	TRBJ1-1	once	TGTGCCAGCAGTGAGGCCGGGACAGGGGGCTTGACTGAAGCTTTCTTT	CASSEAGTGGLTEAFF
TRBD1	TRBV11-2	TRBJ1-5	NA	TGTGCCAGCAGCTTCGGAGGTCGGACAGGGTTTTATCAGCCCCAGCATTTT	CASSFGGRTGFYQPQHF
TRBD1	TRBV27	TRBJ1-1	few	TGTGCCAGCAGTTTATGGGACAGGGGGCGAGCTTTCTTT	CASSLWDRGRAFF
NA	TRBV7-6	TRBJ1-3	NA	TGTGCCAGCAGCTCACCCCCGGGACGCCCTATCTCTGGAAACACCATATATTTT	CASSSPPGRPISGNTIYF
TRBD1	TRBV2	TRBJ1-3	NA	TGTGCCAGCACTAACCGCGGGACAGGCGGAAACACCATATATTTT	CASTNRGTGGNTIYF
TRBD1	TRBV5-6	TRBJ1-4	few	TGTGCCAGCAGCTTGGACAGGGGGCATGAAAAACTGTTTTTT	CASSLDRGHEKLFF
NA	TRBV15	TRBJ1-2	few	TGTGCCACCAGCAGAGCAGGGGAATGGTATGGCTACACCTTC	CATSRAGEWYGYTF
NA	TRBV5-1	TRBJ1-3	NA	TGCGCCAGCAGCGAGGATCGGGGGCTAAGCTCTGGAAACACCATATATTTT	CASSEDRGLSSGNTIYF
TRBD2	TRBV4-2	TRBJ2-1	NA	TGTGCCAGCACCTCGGCGCGGCTAGCGGGAGCTGGTGAGCAGTTCTTC	CASTSARLAGAGEQFF
TRBD1	TRBV14	TRBJ2-1	few	TGTGCCAGCAGCCAAGTACCCGGACAGGGGGCATGGAATGAGCAGTTCTTC	CASSQVPGQGAWNEQFF
NA	TRBV19	TRBJ1-5	few	TGTGCCAGTAGTTTTCAGGGGAACGGTCAGCCCCAGCATTTT	CASSFQGNGQPQHF
NA	TRBV2	TRBJ2-5	NA	TGTGCCAGCAATGTTGGGATCAAAGAGACCCAGTACTTC	CASNVGIKETQYF
NA	TRBV29-1	TRBJ2-3	NA	TGCAGCACCCGGACTAGCACAGATACGCAGTATTTT	CSTRTSTDTQYF
TRBD1	TRBV18	TRBJ2-3	NA	TGTGCCAGCTCACTAGAACAGGGGGCAGATACGCAGTATTTT	CASSLEQGADTQYF
NA	TRBV27	TRBJ2-6	NA	TGTGCCAGCAGTTCACCCACGGCGGCTTCTGGGGCCAACGTCCTGACTTTC	CASSSPTAASGANVLTF
TRBD1	TRBV6-5	TRBJ1-3	NA	TGTGCCAGCAGTTACTCGGGGACAGGGGGAGGAAACACCATATATTTT	CASSYSGTGGGNTIYF
TRBD2	TRBV4-2	TRBJ2-1	NA	TGTGCCAGCAGCGGCGGGACTAGGGGCAATGAGCAGTTCTTC	CASSGGTRGNEQFF
NA	TRBV5-1	TRBJ2-5	NA	TGCGCCAGCAGCTCCTCCTGGGGAGAGACCCAGTACTTC	CASSSSWGETQYF
TRBD1	TRBV12-3/TRBV12-4	TRBJ1-2	NA	TGTGCCAGCGGACAGGGCCGTGGCTACACCTTC	CASGQGRGYTF
NA	TRBV11-2	TRBJ1-5	few	TGTGCCAGCAGCTTACAGGGAGGACCCCCTAGCCGGCAGCCCCAGCATTTT	CASSLQGGPPSRQPQHF
TRBD1	TRBV9	TRBJ1-1	few	TGTGCCAGCAGCGTACAGGGGGCTCTGAACACTGAAGCTTTCTTT	CASSVQGALNTEAFF
NA	TRBV24-1	TRBJ1-1	NA	TGTGCCACCAGTGATTCAGGGGTGCTGAACACTGAAGCTTTCTTT	CATSDSGVLNTEAFF
NA	TRBV18	TRBJ1-5	once	TGTGCCAGCTCGCCGGCAAGCCATAGCAATCAGCCCCAGCATTTT	CASSPASHSNQPQHF
NA	TRBV5-5	TRBJ2-5	NA	TGTGCCAGCAGCTTGCACCCACAAGAGACCCAGTACTTC	CASSLHPQETQYF
NA	TRBV4-1	TRBJ1-3	NA	TGCGCCAGCAGCCAAGCCACTTCAGTATACCGAAACACCATATATTTT	CASSQATSVYRNTIYF
NA	TRBV18	TRBJ2-6	NA	TGTGCCAGCCCGGGTAGGGGATACAAAATTGGTTGGGCCAACGTCCTGACTTTC	CASPGRGYKIGWANVLTF
NA	TRBV29-1	TRBJ1-4	NA	TGCAGCGTTGAAGAGACAGAAGGAGCTAATGAAAAACTGTTTTTT	CSVEETEGANEKLFF
TRBD1	TRBV6-5	TRBJ1-2	few	TGTGCCAGCAGACTCGGACAGGGCTATGGCTACACCTTC	CASRLGQGYGYTF
NA	TRBV2	TRBJ2-3	few	TGTGCCAGCAGTGAAGGGTCCGATACGCAGTATTTT	CASSEGSDTQYF
NA	TRBV15	TRBJ2-5	NA	TGTGCCACCAGCACCGGTAGGGAGACCCAGTACTTC	CATSTGRETQYF
TRBD1	TRBV14	TRBJ2-3	NA	TGTGCCAGCAGCCAAGTTTACGGACAGGGGAGGGATACGCAGTATTTT	CASSQVYGQGRDTQYF
NA	TRBV2	TRBJ2-5	NA	TGTGCCAGCAGCGCGGATGGGTTGTACCAAGAGACCCAGTACTTC	CASSADGLYQETQYF
TRBD2	TRBV11-3	TRBJ2-1	NA	TGTGCCAGCAGCTTTGGGCGGGAGAATGAGCAGTTCTTC	CASSFGRENEQFF
TRBD2	TRBV19	TRBJ2-2	NA	TGTGCCAGTAGTTCCCGGGGGGCCGGGGAGCTGTTTTTT	CASSSRGAGELFF
NA	TRBV2	TRBJ1-2	NA	TGTGCCACCTCAGACCGGAGCGGCTACACCTTC	CATSDRSGYTF